These 28 T cell receptor beta chains share one sample of origin, sequenced in a study of OX40 agonist ivuxolimab in advanced cancers. Produced via immunoSEQ multiplex PCR; TCRdb's table is partial and in-frame only. The sample lists around 40,000 clones, 65% to 90% seen once, with about 20% in the top ten. The sample in question was CD4+ or CD8+ T cells sorted from blood, obtained in a trial of the OX40 agonist ivuxolimab. All receptors come from an adult with an advanced solid tumor such as melanoma, head and neck, liver or kidney cancer.

The count of this clone is one. This chain joins TRBV19 and TRBJ2-1; 9 bases line up with TRBD1. This CDR3 has 17 amino acids. V lost 2 bases, J lost 5 bases, and 10 bases stayed unmatched. Germline CDR1 reads LNHDA; CDR2 reads SQIVND (reference sequence). The CDR3 reads CASSIRRRDRVDNEQFF. CDR3 bases: TGTGCCAGTAGTATAAGGCGCCGGGACAGGGTTGACAATGAGCAGTTCTTC. The full variable domain, completed using reference TRBV19 and TRBJ2-1, is DGGITQSPKYLFRKEGQNVTLSCEQNLNHDAMYWYRQDPGQGLRLIYYSQIVNDFQKGDIAEGYSVSREKKESFPLTVTSAQKNPTAFYLCASSIRRRDRVDNEQFFGPGTRLTVL.

J is TRBJ2-3 and V is TRBV4-1; D remains ambiguous. V lost 1 base, J lost 6 bases, and 11 bases lay in between. The germline V gene encodes CDR1 MGHRA and CDR2 YSYEKL. This CDR3 has 14 residues. CDR3: CASSQGIWADTQYF. CDR3 DNA: TGCGCCAGCAGCCAAGGGATATGGGCGGATACGCAGTATTTT.

The chain recombines TRBV4-1 with TRBJ2-7; 8 bases are shared with TRBD1. Germline CDR1 is MGHRA and CDR2 is YSYEKL. The CDR3 covers 15 residues. The ends lost 2 bases at V and 2 bases at J; junction bases unmatched: 5. The CDR3 is CASSQPGQAPYEQYF. The CDR3 DNA reads TGCGCCAGCAGCCAACCGGGACAGGCTCCCTACGAGCAGTACTTC.

V is TRBV27 and J is TRBJ2-1, with TRBD1 matching 10 bases. The CDR3 length is 12 residues. The germline gives CDR1 MNHEY, CDR2 SMNVEV (reference sequence). V lost 6 bases and J lost 7; bases outside the gene matches: 0. The DNA of the CDR3 is TGTGCCAGCAGGGACAGGGGGAATGAGCAGTTCTTC. This codes for CASRDRGNEQFF.

V gene TRBV7-9 combines with J gene TRBJ1-1, with 10 bases that match TRBD1. The ends lost 5 bases at V and 1 base at J; junction bases unmatched: 7. The CDR3 contains 16 residues. Germline-derived CDR1 and CDR2 are SEHNR and FQNEAQ (reference sequence). The CDR3 is CASSNLRQGANTEAFF. CDR3 sequence (DNA): TGTGCCAGCAGCAATCTACGACAGGGGGCGAACACTGAAGCTTTCTTT.

This clone was observed at least ten times. This chain connects TRBV7-3 to TRBJ2-1, with unresolved D. There are 16 residues in the CDR3. The germline CDR1 and CDR2 sequences are SGHTA and FQGTGA. With 0 bases removed from V and 0 bases from J, the gap between germline ends came to 9 bases. CDR3 sequence: CASSLTAQSSYNEQFF. In DNA, the CDR3 is TGTGCCAGCAGCTTAACGGCCCAGAGCTCCTACAATGAGCAGTTCTTC.

The chain carries TRBV28 and TRBJ2-5; possibly TRBD2 for D (5 bases). The CDR3 consists of 11 residues. Germline V gives CDR1 MDHEN, CDR2 SYDVKM. V dropped 8 bases and J dropped 7 bases, with 11 bases sitting between them. Written as DNA, the CDR3 is TGTGCCAGCTTTAACGGAGGGACCCAGTACTTC. Protein product: CASFNGGTQYF.

This clone came up a few times. The chain couples TRBV29-1 to TRBJ1-1; D not certain. Germline CDR1 reads SQVTM; CDR2 reads ANQGSEA. Trimming removed 5 bases from V and 3 bases from J, with 7 bases in between. The CDR3 runs to 11 residues. Here the CDR3 DNA reads TGCAGCGTTACCACTTACACTGAAGCTTTCTTT. It specifies CSVTTYTEAFF.

The chain joins TRBV6-4 to TRBJ2-3; 7 bases match TRBD1. The CDR3 sequence is 15 residues long. Germline V gene lookup returns CDR1 MRHNA and CDR2 SNTAGT. V shed 0 bases and J 1 base; nucleotides not matched to a gene: 1. For the CDR3, the DNA is TGTGCCAGCAGTGACTCAGGGGGCGGCACAGATACGCAGTATTTT. Translating it yields CASSDSGGGTDTQYF.

The chain couples TRBV27 to TRBJ2-3; no clear D gene. The CDR3 is 14 amino acids. Germline-derived CDR1 and CDR2 are MNHEY and SMNVEV (reference sequence). V shed 2 bases and J shed 4 bases, with 10 bases lying between them. The CDR3 sequence is CASSLTPDSDTQYF. The CDR3 DNA sequence: TGTGCCAGCAGTTTAACCCCAGACTCAGATACGCAGTATTTT.

V is TRBV19 and J is TRBJ2-7, with 7 bases fitting TRBD1. Germline loops: CDR1 LNHDA, CDR2 SQIVND (reference sequence). The CDR3 covers 15 residues. The ends lost 0 bases at V and 2 bases at J; junction bases unmatched: 4. The CDR3 DNA reads as TGTGCCAGTAGTATAGATACAGGGGTCGCCTACGAGCAGTACTTC. Amino acid sequence: CASSIDTGVAYEQYF.

J is TRBJ1-2 and V is TRBV5-6, with D uncertain. Germline lookup yields CDR1 SGHDT and CDR2 YYEEEE. The CDR3 contains 12 residues. V was cut by 4 bases and J by 4 bases, with 8 bases left in between. CDR3 loop: CASSAGFYGYTF. In DNA, the CDR3 is TGTGCCAGCAGCGCCGGATTCTATGGCTACACCTTC. The full variable domain, its missing parts supplied by reference TRBV5-6 and TRBJ1-2, is DAGVTQSPTHLIKTRGQQVTLRCSPKSGHDTVSWYQQALGQGPQFIFQYYEEEERQRGNFPDRFSGHQFPNYSSELNVNALLLGDSALYLCASSAGFYGYTFGSGTRLTVV.

The chain joins TRBV19 to TRBJ2-2, with a possible D match to TRBD2 (5 bases). CDR1 and CDR2 from the germline V gene are LNHDA and SQIVND (reference sequence). This CDR3 is 14 amino acids long. Trimming removed 3 bases from V and 5 bases from J, with 10 bases in between. The CDR3 DNA is TGTGCCAGTAGTATGTCTAGCAAAACCGGGGAGCTGTTTTTT. Its protein product is CASSMSSKTGELFF.

Concerning this clone: The same CDR3 arises from other DNA sequences in this sample as well. The rearrangement joins TRBV27 to TRBJ2-7; TRBD2 matches 7 bases. Germline V gives CDR1 MNHEY, CDR2 SMNVEV (reference sequence). The CDR3 sequence is 13 residues long. V was clipped by 2 bases and J by 2 bases; unmatched bases: 0. In DNA form, the CDR3 reads TGTGCCAGCAGTTTAGGGACTACCTACGAGCAGTACTTC. This encodes CASSLGTTYEQYF.

The V gene is TRBV4-2, the J gene TRBJ2-1, with D tentatively TRBD1 or TRBD2 (5 bases each). CDR1 and CDR2 from the germline V gene are LGHNA and YNFKEQ. V lost 2 bases, J lost 0 bases, and 14 bases lay in between. The CDR3 length is 17 residues. The CDR3 loop is CASSQPPEGSSYNEQFF. CDR3 DNA: TGTGCCAGCAGCCAACCCCCTGAGGGGAGCTCCTACAATGAGCAGTTCTTC.

This clone was observed a few times. The chain links TRBV27 to TRBJ2-1; TRBD2 aligns across 9 bases. The CDR3 has 14 residues. V lost 7 bases, J lost 7 bases, and 8 bases stayed unmatched. CDR1 and CDR2 from the germline V gene are MNHEY and SMNVEV (reference sequence). This CDR3 is CASTAGGSLNEQFF. CDR3 nucleotides: TGTGCCAGCACGGCGGGAGGGTCGTTAAATGAGCAGTTCTTC.

The genes are TRBV4-3 and TRBJ2-5; possible D gene TRBD2, 5 bases. The J call is doubtful: the DNA matches TRBJ2-7 better. This CDR3 region has 13 residues. Germline V CDR1 and CDR2: LGHNA, YSLEER. The DNA of the CDR3 is TGCGCCAGCAGCCCCCAGAGGGCCTACGAGCAGTACTTC. Translating gives CASSPQRAYEQYF.

The genes are TRBV2 and TRBJ1-2, with TRBD1 identical over 9 bases. The ends lost 6 bases at V and 4 bases at J; junction bases unmatched: 6. This CDR3 region has 14 residues. Germline CDR1 reads SNHLY; CDR2 reads FYNNEI. In DNA form, the CDR3 reads TGTGCCAGCAGGCCGGGACAGGGAACCTATGGCTACACCTTC. Protein: CASRPGQGTYGYTF.

The chain carries TRBV5-4 and TRBJ2-1; D is undetermined. The CDR3 totals 12 residues. Germline loops: CDR1 SGHNT, CDR2 YYREEE (reference sequence). Trimming took 4 bases from V and 7 from J, leaving 9 bases between them. CDR3 sequence (DNA): TGTGCCAGCAGCCTCTCTGTAAATGAGCAGTTCTTC. Its translation: CASSLSVNEQFF.

This sequence joins TRBV28 and TRBJ2-7; 7 bases agree with TRBD2. The germline CDR1 and CDR2 sequences are MDHEN and SYDVKM. V shed 5 bases and J 0 bases; nucleotides not matched to a gene: 10. This CDR3 has 16 residues. Here the CDR3 DNA reads TGTGCCAGCAGTGGGGTGCGGGGCGGGGGCTCCTACGAGCAGTACTTC. Translated: CASSGVRGGGSYEQYF.

This clone was counted a single time. The V gene is TRBV28, the J gene TRBJ2-7; perhaps TRBD1 as D (6 bases). The CDR3 extends over 14 amino acids. In germline, CDR1 is MDHEN, CDR2 SYDVKM. V gave up 3 bases and J gave up 3 bases, with 12 bases separating them. The CDR3 sequence is CASSFVGGRYEQYF. DNA of the CDR3: TGTGCCAGCAGTTTTGTTGGGGGCCGCTACGAGCAGTACTTC.

V gene TRBV15 combines with J gene TRBJ2-6; no reliable D call. Per the germline V gene, CDR1 is LNHNV and CDR2 is YYDKDF (reference sequence). The CDR3 covers 16 residues. Trimming left V 1 base short and J 0 bases short, with 7 bases between. CDR3: CATSRVPASGANVLTF. The CDR3 bases are TGTGCCACCAGCAGAGTTCCAGCCTCTGGGGCCAACGTCCTGACTTTC. Looking up the rest from reference TRBV15 and TRBJ2-6 gives the full variable domain: DAMVIQNPRYQVTQFGKPVTLSCSQTLNHNVMYWYQQKSSQAPKLLFHYYDKDFNNEADTPDNFQSRRPNTSFCFLDIRSPGLGDTAMYLCATSRVPASGANVLTFGAGSRLTVL.

The chain employs TRBV4-1 and TRBJ1-1; D gene uncertain. CDR1 MGHRA and CDR2 YSYEKL come from the germline V gene. There are 16 residues in the CDR3. Trimming took off 2 bases at V and 1 base at J, with 14 bases between the two ends. This chain's CDR3 is CASSQPNEGSNTEAFF. CDR3 nucleotide sequence: TGCGCCAGCAGCCAACCTAACGAGGGCTCGAACACTGAAGCTTTCTTT.

The chain links TRBV4-3 to TRBJ1-5; 8 nucleotides agree with TRBD1. Per the germline V gene, CDR1 is LGHNA and CDR2 is YSLEER. CDR3 length: 15 amino acids. The V and J ends lost 0 bases and 7 bases, in that order; junction bases with no gene match: 5. The DNA of the CDR3 is TGCGCCAGCAGCCAAGACAGGGGGCTGGGACAGCCCCAGCATTTT. Its protein product is CASSQDRGLGQPQHF.

The count of this clone is one. This sequence joins TRBV5-4 and TRBJ2-7, with 8 nucleotides matching TRBD2. V dropped 2 bases and J dropped 2; count of bases not matched to a gene: 3. The CDR3 runs to 14 residues. Per germline, CDR1 SGHNT and CDR2 YYREEE (reference sequence). CDR3 DNA sequence: TGTGCCAGCAGCTTCGGGACTAGTCCCTACGAGCAGTACTTC. Translating gives CASSFGTSPYEQYF.

This chain connects TRBV13 to TRBJ1-5; weak D call: TRBD1 (5 bases). Trimming took 5 bases from V and 6 from J, leaving 11 bases between them. The CDR3 extends over 13 amino acids. Germline CDR1 and CDR2: PRHDT and FYEKMQ (reference sequence). CDR3 loop: CASSVGRTQPQHF. The CDR3 DNA is TGTGCCAGCAGCGTGGGACGAACTCAGCCCCAGCATTTT.

V and J are TRBV11-3 and TRBJ2-1, with 7 bases identical to TRBD1. CDR3 length: 14 residues. V dropped 5 bases and J dropped 7; count of bases not matched to a gene: 8. CDR1 is SGHNT, CDR2 YENEEA, per germline. The CDR3 DNA follows: TGTGCCAGCAGCCCCCACCCGACAGGGAATGAGCAGTTCTTC. Translated: CASSPHPTGNEQFF.

The rearrangement uses TRBV19 and TRBJ1-1; TRBD1 might be the D (6 bases). This CDR3 region has 11 residues. CDR1 and CDR2 from the germline V gene are LNHDA and SQIVND (reference sequence). The V end was cut by 8 bases, the J end by 6 bases, with 10 bases between. CDR3 DNA: TGTGCCAGTCGACAGGCCCCTGAAGCTTTCTTT. It yields the protein CASRQAPEAFF.